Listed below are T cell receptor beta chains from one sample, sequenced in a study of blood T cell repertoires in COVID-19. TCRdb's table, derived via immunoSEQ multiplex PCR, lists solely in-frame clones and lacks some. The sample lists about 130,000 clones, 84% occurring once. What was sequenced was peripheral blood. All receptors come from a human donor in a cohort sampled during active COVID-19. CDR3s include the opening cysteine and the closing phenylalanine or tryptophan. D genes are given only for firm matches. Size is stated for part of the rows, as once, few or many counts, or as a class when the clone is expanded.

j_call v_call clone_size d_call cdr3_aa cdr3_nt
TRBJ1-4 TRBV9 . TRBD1 CASSATGDDEKLFF TGTGCCAGCAGTGCGACAGGGGACGATGAAAAACTGTTTTTT
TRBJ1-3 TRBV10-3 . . CAISVSTENTIYF TGTGCCATCTCGGTCTCTACTGAGAACACCATATATTTT
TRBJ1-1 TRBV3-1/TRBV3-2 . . CASSQAGLNTEAFF TGTGCCAGCAGCCAAGCGGGGTTGAACACTGAAGCTTTCTTT
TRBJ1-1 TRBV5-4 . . CASSLVATMNTEAFF TGTGCCAGCAGCTTGGTAGCTACCATGAACACTGAAGCTTTCTTT
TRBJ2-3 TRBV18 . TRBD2 CASSQAGGTTDTQYF TGTGCCAGCTCACAAGCGGGGGGGACCACAGATACGCAGTATTTT
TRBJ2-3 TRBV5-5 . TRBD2 CASSTSGGAPSTDTQYF TGTGCCAGCAGCACTAGCGGGGGGGCCCCTAGCACAGATACGCAGTATTTT
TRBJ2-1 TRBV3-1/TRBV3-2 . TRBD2 CASSQDGAGGINEQFF TGTGCCAGCAGCCAAGATGGTGCGGGGGGGATCAATGAGCAGTTCTTC
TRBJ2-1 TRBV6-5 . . CAITLYNEQFF TGTGCCATCACTCTCTACAATGAGCAGTTCTTC
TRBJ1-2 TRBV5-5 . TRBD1 CASSYDRDSGVYGYTF TGTGCCAGCAGCTATGACAGGGATAGCGGTGTCTATGGCTACACCTTC
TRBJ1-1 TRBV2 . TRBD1 CASITGATEAFF TGTGCCAGCATAACAGGGGCCACTGAAGCTTTCTTT
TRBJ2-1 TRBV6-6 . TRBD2 CASSPSGGASYNEQFF TGTGCCAGCAGTCCTAGCGGGGGGGCCTCCTACAATGAGCAGTTCTTC
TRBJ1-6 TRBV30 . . CAWSVLSGHNSPLHF TGTGCCTGGAGTGTCTTGTCAGGGCATAATTCACCCCTCCACTTT
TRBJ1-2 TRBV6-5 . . CASSYRKGVSYGYTF TGTGCCAGCAGTTATCGGAAGGGGGTGAGCTATGGCTACACCTTC
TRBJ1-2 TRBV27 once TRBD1 CASSPGQGKANYGYTF TGTGCCAGCAGTCCGGGACAGGGTAAGGCTAACTATGGCTACACCTTC
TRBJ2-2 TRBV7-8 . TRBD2 CASSLVGTSGRTNTGELFF TGTGCCAGCAGCTTAGTTGGGACTAGCGGGAGGACGAACACCGGGGAGCTGTTTTTT
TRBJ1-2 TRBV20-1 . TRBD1 CSAWDRRGYTF TGCAGTGCTTGGGACAGGCGGGGCTACACCTTC
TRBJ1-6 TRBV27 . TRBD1 CASSFVRQGAPLHF TGTGCCAGCAGTTTCGTAAGACAGGGAGCACCCCTCCACTTT
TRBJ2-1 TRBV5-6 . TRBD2 CASSFSGGARNEQFF TGTGCCAGCAGCTTTAGCGGGGGGGCGCGTAATGAGCAGTTCTTC
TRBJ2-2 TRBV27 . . CASSPFQRNTGELFF TGTGCCAGCAGTCCCTTCCAGCGGAACACCGGGGAGCTGTTTTTT
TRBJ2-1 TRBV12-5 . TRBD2 CASGSYPGTSGINEQFF TGTGCTAGTGGTTCTTACCCGGGGACTAGCGGTATTAATGAGCAGTTCTTC
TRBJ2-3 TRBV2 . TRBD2 CASSGLAASTDTQYF TGTGCCAGCAGTGGGCTAGCGGCAAGCACAGATACGCAGTATTTT
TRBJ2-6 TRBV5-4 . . CASSLDAAGANVLTF TGTGCCAGCAGCTTGGACGCGGCTGGGGCCAACGTCCTGACTTTC
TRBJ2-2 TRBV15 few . CATSREDLGGEYGTGELFF TGTGCCACCAGCAGAGAGGACTTAGGCGGAGAGTATGGCACCGGGGAGCTGTTTTTT
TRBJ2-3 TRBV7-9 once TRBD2 CASSLDRSGGFLDTQYF TGTGCCAGCAGCTTAGATAGGAGCGGGGGGTTCTTAGATACGCAGTATTTT
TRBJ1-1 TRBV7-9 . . CASSPGQLLNTEAFF TGTGCCAGCAGCCCCGGACAGTTATTGAACACTGAAGCTTTCTTT
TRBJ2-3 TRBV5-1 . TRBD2 CASSAPGTSATTDTQYF TGCGCCAGCAGCGCACCCGGGACTAGCGCCACCACAGATACGCAGTATTTT
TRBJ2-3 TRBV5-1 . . CASSFSQSPDTQYF TGCGCCAGCAGCTTTAGCCAGTCCCCAGATACGCAGTATTTT
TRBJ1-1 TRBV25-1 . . CASSSETGNTEAFF TGTGCCAGCAGTAGCGAGACAGGGAACACTGAAGCTTTCTTT
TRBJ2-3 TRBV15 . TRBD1 CATSRHGQGAQDTQYF TGTGCCACCAGCAGACACGGACAGGGGGCGCAAGATACGCAGTATTTT
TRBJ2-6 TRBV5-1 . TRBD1 CASKDRGGSGANVLTF TGCGCCAGCAAAGACAGGGGGGGCTCTGGGGCCAACGTCCTGACTTTC
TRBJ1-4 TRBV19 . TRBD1 CASSRDRGKGEKLFF TGTGCCAGTAGTAGAGACAGGGGCAAAGGAGAAAAACTGTTTTTT
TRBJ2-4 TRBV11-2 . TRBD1 CASSLYRPTGVNIQYF TGTGCCAGCAGCTTATACCGACCAACAGGGGTGAACATTCAGTACTTC
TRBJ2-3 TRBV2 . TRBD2 CASSASGGGTDTQYF TGTGCCAGCAGTGCTAGCGGGGGAGGCACAGATACGCAGTATTTT
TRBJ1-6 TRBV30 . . CAWSVLSVNLQRSPLHF TGTGCCTGGAGTGTACTGTCCGTGAATCTTCAACGTTCACCCCTCCACTTT
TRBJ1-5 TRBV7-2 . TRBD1 CASSLGQGSNQPQHF TGTGCCAGCAGCTTAGGACAGGGCAGCAATCAGCCCCAGCATTTT